The present entry profiles one T cell receptor beta chain with its context. The antigen is not known. The data were taken from a study of human T cells and chemical hapten exposure. Study-wide points: Alopecia was present in the donors, so their immune response may differ from healthy people's. Clustering by CDR3 similarity yielded significantly more large clusters from expanded TCRs than controls.

The time point was: patch test 3, about 24 weeks after DPC sensitization. Regarding treatment: therapeutic diphenylcyclopropenone sensitization with weekly scalp DPC. Blood was collected ahead of every patch test applied. The study drew its donors from alopecia patients who were 18 to 70 years old and suitable for DPC. CDR1 is DFQATT, CDR2 SNEGSKA, per germline (reference sequence). CDR3 length: 14 residues. Trimming took off 0 bases at V and 4 bases at J, with 13 bases between the two ends. TCRdb called the RACE reads again in MiXCR, with one record for every CDR3 protein. The table records 100,000 or so distinct CDR3 sequences, approximately 36% of them present only once.

This specimen was whole blood, taken in connection with sensitization to the hapten diphenylcyclopropenone (DPC). The receptor comes from a man in his forties with alopecia areata. Some clones in this sample may be carry-over from other donors' samples. The V call is TRBV20-1, the J call TRBJ2-7; D tentatively reads TRBD1 or TRBD2 (5 bases each). As DNA, the CDR3 is TGCAGTGCTAGAGATCCGGGGCCCGGTTACGAGCAGTACTTC. Protein sequence: CSARDPGPGYEQYF.